These 20 T cell receptor beta chains came from one sample sequenced in a study of blood T cells in healthy people across ages. Primed by a sample-barcoded 5' primer and a J-beta primer mix, a second PCR proceeded for 7 to 11 cycles. TCRdb recomputed calls from the 5' RACE reads with MiXCR, one row per CDR3 protein. The data hold around 1,000,000 distinct CDR3 sequences, with about two fifths observed a single time. Sample: blood. The receptors were gathered from a man between 18 and 29 years old in good health.

The table lists this clonotype with a few counts. The rearrangement links TRBV5-1 to TRBJ2-1, with 12 bases aligning to TRBD2. This CDR3 is built from 16 residues. With 0 bases clipped from V and 7 bases from J, the junction kept 5 bases outside the gene matches. Germline V CDR1 and CDR2: SGHRS, YFSETQ. The CDR3 sequence: CASSLGLAGVSNEQFF. CDR3 nucleotide sequence: TGCGCCAGCAGCTTGGGACTAGCGGGGGTGAGTAATGAGCAGTTCTTC.

This clonotype was counted a few times. The J gene is TRBJ2-1, the V gene TRBV5-6; 7 nucleotides agree with TRBD1. Germline CDR1 and CDR2: SGHDT and YYEEEE. The V gene end was trimmed by 3 bases and the J gene end by 7 bases; junction bases not matched to a gene: 7. The CDR3 totals 14 residues. This chain's CDR3 is CASSSLTGKNEQFF. CDR3 nucleotides: TGTGCCAGCAGCTCACTGACAGGGAAGAATGAGCAGTTCTTC.

This clonotype was counted only a few times. The chain carries TRBV29-1 and TRBJ1-2, with TRBD1 matching 8 bases. The CDR3 covers 13 residues. CDR1 is SQVTM and CDR2 is ANQGSEA in the germline V gene. V shed 4 bases and J 4 bases; nucleotides not matched to a gene: 5. CDR3 DNA sequence: TGCAGCGTTGGTGCAGGGGGCGCCTATGGCTACACCTTC. The encoded protein is CSVGAGGAYGYTF.

In this sample, this clonotype turned up a few times. The rearrangement joins TRBV4-2 to TRBJ2-1; D is tentatively TRBD1 or TRBD2 (5 bases each). Germline-derived CDR1 and CDR2 are LGHNA and YNFKEQ. Trimming cost V 1 base and J 5 bases, with 9 bases left between them. The length of the CDR3 is 14 residues. CDR3 protein: CASSQGGRDNEQFF. CDR3 in DNA: TGTGCCAGCAGCCAAGGGGGACGCGACAATGAGCAGTTCTTC.

The J gene is TRBJ1-2, the V gene TRBV25-1; 9 bases are a match to TRBD1. Germline CDR1 and CDR2: MGHDK and SYGVNS. CDR3 length equals 15 residues. V shed 4 bases, J shed 4 bases, and the junction held 7 bases outside the gene matches. The CDR3 reads CASSGGGQGSYGYTF. Here the CDR3 DNA reads TGTGCCAGCAGTGGGGGGGGACAGGGATCCTATGGCTACACCTTC.

The rearrangement joins TRBV20-1 to TRBJ2-7; no clear D gene. CDR1 and CDR2 (germline): DFQATT, SNEGSKA (reference sequence). The V gene lost 6 bases and the J gene lost 7 bases, with 22 bases spanning the gap. The CDR3 runs 14 residues. Here the CDR3 DNA reads TGCAGTGCATCCGGCCCGGCGAAGGTACAAGAGCAGTACTTC. Its protein product is CSASGPAKVQEQYF.

This clonotype was seen a handful of times. This chain connects TRBV20-1 to TRBJ1-5; unclear D gene. Trimming removed 5 bases at V and 0 bases at J, with 8 bases between. The CDR3 runs 13 residues. The germline V gene encodes CDR1 DFQATT and CDR2 SNEGSKA (reference sequence). CDR3 in DNA: TGCAGTGCTGGTCGGAATAGCAATCAGCCCCAGCATTTT. This sequence encodes CSAGRNSNQPQHF.

The chain is built from TRBV10-3 and TRBJ2-7; D might be TRBD2 (6 bases). V was trimmed by 6 bases and J by 4 bases, leaving 16 bases between them. Germline assignment: CDR1 ENHRY and CDR2 SYGVKD. The CDR3 is 14 residues long. The chain's CDR3 is CAIRAPGRGYEQYF. The DNA of the CDR3 is TGTGCCATCAGAGCCCCGGGACGGGGGTACGAGCAGTACTTC.

This clonotype was seen more than once but under ten times. The J gene is TRBJ1-1, the V gene TRBV10-3; possible D gene TRBD1, 5 bases. The V gene lost 4 bases and the J gene lost 0 bases, with 12 bases spanning the gap. CDR1 is ENHRY and CDR2 is SYGVKD in the germline V gene. The CDR3 length is 15 residues. The CDR3 coding sequence is TGTGCCATCAGTGGAGGACATCTAATGAACACTGAAGCTTTCTTT. Amino acids: CAISGGHLMNTEAFF.

Only a few counts were recorded for this clonotype. The V gene is TRBV7-2, the J gene TRBJ2-2; D might be TRBD2 (5 bases). CDR3 length: 14 residues. The germline V gene encodes CDR1 SGHTA and CDR2 FQGNSA. Trimming removed 2 bases from V and 6 bases from J, with 10 bases in between. The CDR3 DNA sequence: TGTGCCAGCAGCTTAAGCGGTGGCGCCGGGGAGCTGTTTTTT. Encoded protein: CASSLSGGAGELFF.

This clonotype has only a few counts. CDR3 coding DNA: TGTGCCAGCAGTCTGACCCCGCTTTCCTACAATGAGCAGTTCTTC. Translating gives CASSLTPLSYNEQFF. The rearrangement joins TRBV28 to TRBJ2-1; D ambiguous. Germline V gene sequence: CDR1 MDHEN, CDR2 SYDVKM. Trimming removed 5 bases at V and 1 base at J, with 12 bases between. The CDR3 has 15 residues.

The chain carries TRBV9 and TRBJ2-3; 7 bases match TRBD2. Unmatched junction bases numbered 8, after V lost 0 bases and J lost 1 base. Germline V gives CDR1 SGDLS, CDR2 YYNGEE. This CDR3 contains 17 residues. CDR3 DNA sequence: TGTGCCAGCAGCGTAGGGAGTCGGGGGGTTGGCACAGATACGCAGTATTTT. This codes for CASSVGSRGVGTDTQYF. The whole variable domain, filled in from reference TRBV9 and TRBJ2-3, reads DSGVTQTPKHLITATGQRVTLRCSPRSGDLSVYWYQQSLDQGLQFLIQYYNGEERAKGNILERFSAQQFPDLHSELNLSSLELGDSALYFCASSVGSRGVGTDTQYFGPGTRLTVL.

A remark on this clonotype: Germline and junction disagree at one end, which may indicate a read error. The chain is built from TRBV11-2 and TRBJ2-1; D may be TRBD2 (6 bases). The V gene's germline CDR1 is SGHAT and CDR2 FQNNGV. This CDR3 comprises 15 residues. This CDR3 reads CASSPRGIAYNEQDF. As DNA, the CDR3 is TGTGCCAGCAGCCCACGGGGGATTGCCTACAATGAGCAGGACTTC.

The rearrangement links TRBV6-6 to TRBJ1-1; the D is unclear. CDR1 is MNHNY and CDR2 is SVGAGI in the germline V gene (reference sequence). CDR3 length: 14 amino acids. The germline V and J ends were trimmed by 7 bases and 4 bases, with 16 bases remaining between them. In DNA, the CDR3 is TGTGCCAGCACCCTACGGGCAAGTGCCACTGAAGCTTTCTTT. This encodes CASTLRASATEAFF.

The chain combines TRBV20-1 with TRBJ1-2, with D perhaps matching TRBD1 (6 bases). There are 15 residues in the CDR3. CDR1 and CDR2 (germline): DFQATT, SNEGSKA (reference sequence). V was clipped by 0 bases and J by 3 bases, with 14 bases between them. Written as DNA, the CDR3 is TGCAGTGCTAGAGATTTTCAAGGGGGGGACTATGGCTACACCTTC. As protein: CSARDFQGGDYGYTF.

The count of this clonotype is one. The rearrangement uses TRBV7-2 and TRBJ1-5; TRBD1 matches at 7 bases. This CDR3 is 14 amino acids long. From germline, CDR1 is SGHTA and CDR2 FQGNSA. The V and J ends lost 3 bases and 2 bases, in that order; junction bases with no gene match: 1. For the CDR3, the DNA is TGTGCCAGCAGCTTGGGACAGCGCAATCAGCCCCAGCATTTT. Residues: CASSLGQRNQPQHF.

V and J are TRBV12-3 or TRBV12-4 and TRBJ2-2; D might be TRBD1 (6 bases). This CDR3 region has 13 residues. The V and J ends lost 5 bases and 7 bases respectively, with 11 bases between them. CDR3 region: CASSPTGIGELFF. CDR3 DNA: TGTGCCAGCAGTCCTACAGGGATCGGGGAGCTGTTTTTT.

The gene calls are TRBV7-2 and TRBJ2-3; D uncertain. The CDR3 consists of 15 residues. The V end lost 4 bases, the J end lost 6 bases, and 17 bases lay between the germline ends. Germline V gene sequence: CDR1 SGHTA, CDR2 FQGNSA. The DNA of the CDR3 is TGTGCCAGCAGCTCAACACGAATAAAGGAGGATACGCAGTATTTT. Its translation: CASSSTRIKEDTQYF.

The chain is built from TRBV6-1 and TRBJ2-4; D is uncertain. The J call is in doubt because the DNA end fits TRBJ2-7 better. Per the germline V gene, CDR1 is MNHNS and CDR2 is SASEGT. The CDR3 is made up of 13 amino acids. The CDR3 region is CASSVMSTNEQYF. CDR3 DNA sequence: TGTGCCAGCAGTGTAATGTCGACCAACGAGCAGTACTTC.

The chain carries TRBV2 and TRBJ1-4; 8 bases map to TRBD1. In germline, CDR1 is SNHLY, CDR2 FYNNEI. V lost 4 bases and J lost 8; bases outside the gene matches: 3. This CDR3 region has 13 residues. CDR3 DNA: TGTGCCAGCAGTGGGGACAGGAACGAAAAACTGTTTTTT. It is translated as CASSGDRNEKLFF.